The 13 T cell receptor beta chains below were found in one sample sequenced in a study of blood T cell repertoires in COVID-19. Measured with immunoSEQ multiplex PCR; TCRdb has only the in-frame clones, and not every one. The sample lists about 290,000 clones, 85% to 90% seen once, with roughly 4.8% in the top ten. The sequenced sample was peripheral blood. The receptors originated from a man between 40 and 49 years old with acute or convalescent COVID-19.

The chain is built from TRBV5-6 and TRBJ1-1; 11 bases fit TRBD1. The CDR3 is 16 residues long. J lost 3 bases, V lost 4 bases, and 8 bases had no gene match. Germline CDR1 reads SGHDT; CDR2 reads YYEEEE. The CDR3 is CASSLLGQGADTEAFF. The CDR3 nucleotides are TGTGCCAGCAGCCTCCTCGGACAGGGGGCGGACACTGAAGCTTTCTTT.

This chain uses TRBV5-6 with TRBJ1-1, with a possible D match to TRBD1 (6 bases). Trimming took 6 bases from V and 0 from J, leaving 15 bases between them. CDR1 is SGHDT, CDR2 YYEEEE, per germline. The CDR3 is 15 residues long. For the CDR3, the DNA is TGTGCCAGCAACCAGGGGCTTCGGATGAACACTGAAGCTTTCTTT. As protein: CASNQGLRMNTEAFF.

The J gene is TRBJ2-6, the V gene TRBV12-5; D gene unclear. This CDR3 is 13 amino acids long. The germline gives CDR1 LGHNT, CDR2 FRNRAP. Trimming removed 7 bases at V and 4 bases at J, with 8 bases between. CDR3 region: CASVLPGANVLTF. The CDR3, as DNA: TGTGCTAGTGTCCTCCCCGGGGCCAACGTCCTGACTTTC. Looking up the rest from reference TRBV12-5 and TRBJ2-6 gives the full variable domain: DARVTQTPRHKVTEMGQEVTMRCQPILGHNTVFWYRQTMMQGLELLAYFRNRAPLDDSGMPKDRFSAEMPDATLATLKIQPSEPRDSAVYFCASVLPGANVLTFGAGSRLTVL.

The CDR3 region is CASSILRGGYSNQPQHF. In DNA form, the CDR3 reads TGTGCCAGTAGTATCCTAAGGGGGGGTTATAGCAATCAGCCCCAGCATTTT. The rearrangement links TRBV19 to TRBJ1-5, with a possible D match to TRBD1 (6 bases). The V gene's germline CDR1 is LNHDA and CDR2 SQIVND (reference sequence). The CDR3 contains 17 residues. V was clipped by 3 bases and J by 0 bases, with 15 bases between them. Variable domain in full (rest from reference TRBV19 and TRBJ1-5): DGGITQSPKYLFRKEGQNVTLSCEQNLNHDAMYWYRQDPGQGLRLIYYSQIVNDFQKGDIAEGYSVSREKKESFPLTVTSAQKNPTAFYLCASSILRGGYSNQPQHFGDGTRLSIL.

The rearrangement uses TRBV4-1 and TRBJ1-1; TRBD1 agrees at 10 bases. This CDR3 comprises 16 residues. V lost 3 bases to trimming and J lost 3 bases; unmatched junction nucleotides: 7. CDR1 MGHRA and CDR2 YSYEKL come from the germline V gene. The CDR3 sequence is CASSHATGTGDTEAFF. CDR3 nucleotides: TGCGCCAGCAGCCATGCGACCGGGACAGGGGACACTGAAGCTTTCTTT.

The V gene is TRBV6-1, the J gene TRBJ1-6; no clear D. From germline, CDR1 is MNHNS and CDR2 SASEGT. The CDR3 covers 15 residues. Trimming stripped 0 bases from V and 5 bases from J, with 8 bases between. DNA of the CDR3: TGTGCCAGCAGTGAAGCGGGCAGCCATAATTCACCCCTCCACTTT. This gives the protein CASSEAGSHNSPLHF.

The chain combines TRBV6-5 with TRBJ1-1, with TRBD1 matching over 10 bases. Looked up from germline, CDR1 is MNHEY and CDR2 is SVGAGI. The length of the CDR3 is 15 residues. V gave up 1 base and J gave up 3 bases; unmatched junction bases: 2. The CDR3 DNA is TGTGCCAGCAGTTACTGGGGACAGGGGCACACTGAAGCTTTCTTT. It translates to CASSYWGQGHTEAFF.

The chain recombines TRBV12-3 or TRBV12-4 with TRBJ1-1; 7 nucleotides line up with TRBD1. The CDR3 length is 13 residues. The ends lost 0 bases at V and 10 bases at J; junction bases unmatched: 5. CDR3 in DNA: TGTGCCAGCAGTTTAGCGACGGCAGGGGGAGCTTTCTTT. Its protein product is CASSLATAGGAFF.

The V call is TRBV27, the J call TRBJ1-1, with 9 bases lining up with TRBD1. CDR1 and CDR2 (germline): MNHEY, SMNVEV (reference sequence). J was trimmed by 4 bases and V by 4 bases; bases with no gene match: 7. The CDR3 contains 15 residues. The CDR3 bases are TGTGCCAGCAGTTCAGGGACAGGGCCCACCACTGAAGCTTTCTTT. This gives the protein CASSSGTGPTTEAFF.

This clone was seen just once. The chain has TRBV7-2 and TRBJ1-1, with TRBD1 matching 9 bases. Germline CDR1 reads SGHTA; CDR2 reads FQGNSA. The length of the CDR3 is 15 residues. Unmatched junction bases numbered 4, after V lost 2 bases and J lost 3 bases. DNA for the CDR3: TGTGCCAGCAGCTTAACGACAGGGGGGTACACTGAAGCTTTCTTT. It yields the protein CASSLTTGGYTEAFF. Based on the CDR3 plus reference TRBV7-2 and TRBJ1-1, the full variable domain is GAGVSQSPSNKVTEKGKDVELRCDPISGHTALYWYRQSLGQGLEFLIYFQGNSAPDKSGLPSDRFSAERTGGSVSTLTIQRTQQEDSAVYLCASSLTTGGYTEAFFGQGTRLTVV.

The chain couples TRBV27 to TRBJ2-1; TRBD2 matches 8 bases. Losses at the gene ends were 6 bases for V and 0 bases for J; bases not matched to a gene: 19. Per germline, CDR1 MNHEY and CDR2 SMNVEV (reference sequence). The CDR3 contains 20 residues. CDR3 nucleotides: TGTGCCAGCAGCCCCTTGGTGGCGGGGGGACCCCTAAGCTCCTACAATGAGCAGTTCTTC. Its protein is CASSPLVAGGPLSSYNEQFF.

The CDR3: CASSSYHGTYNEQFF. Written as DNA, the CDR3 is TGTGCCAGCAGCTCCTACCACGGTACCTACAATGAGCAGTTCTTC. The J gene is TRBJ2-1, the V gene TRBV7-9, with D unclear. The CDR3 is 15 amino acids. Per the germline V gene, CDR1 is SEHNR and CDR2 is FQNEAQ (reference sequence). Trimming removed 4 bases at V and 2 bases at J, with 12 bases between.

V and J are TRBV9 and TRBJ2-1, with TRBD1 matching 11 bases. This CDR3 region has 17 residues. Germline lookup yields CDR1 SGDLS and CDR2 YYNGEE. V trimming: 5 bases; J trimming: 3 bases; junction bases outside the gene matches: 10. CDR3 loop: CASSLRTGGSLYNEQFF. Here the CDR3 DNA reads TGTGCCAGCAGTCTTAGGACAGGGGGCTCCCTCTACAATGAGCAGTTCTTC.